This is a list of T cell receptor beta chains from one sample in a study of low-dose radiotherapy and immunotherapy resistance in tumors. One entry per CDR3 protein results from TCRdb running MiXCR on the reads. The sample lists around 80,000 distinct CDR3 sequences; 15% to 20% were seen once. The input for sequencing was PBMCs, taken before treatment. These receptors all come from a male donor with prostate cancer. Both conserved end residues are part of each CDR3. The size of a clone is reported for some rows only, either as once, few or many, or as a class for expanded clones.

clone size	J gene	V gene	CDR3 protein
many	TRBJ1-5	TRBV7-9	CASSKGSRGSGNQPQHF
many	TRBJ1-2	TRBV3-1	CASSQDIQGYGYTF
many	TRBJ2-5	TRBV12-3/TRBV12-4	CASSPVSLAQETQYF
NA	TRBJ2-7	TRBV3-1	CASSQGVGDYEQYF
few	TRBJ2-7	TRBV19	CASSLGQGYEQYF
many	TRBJ2-5	TRBV28	CASSPGRQETQYF
NA	TRBJ2-1	TRBV5-3	CASTVGTAYNEQFF
many	TRBJ2-2	TRBV6-2/TRBV6-3	CANPRTSSTGELFF
NA	TRBJ2-1	TRBV6-2/TRBV6-3	CASSYSWPSGGLGDNEQFF
many	TRBJ1-5	TRBV20-1	CSAREGSNSNQPQHF
large	TRBJ2-1	TRBV4-3	CASSQDGGFKQFF
many	TRBJ2-7	TRBV6-5	CASSLPGLARREQYF
many	TRBJ1-5	TRBV19	CASSIRRDGQPQHF
many	TRBJ1-6	TRBV5-5	CASSWGVGGLHF
many	TRBJ2-3	TRBV20-1	CSASRGALLSTDTQYF
few	TRBJ2-5	TRBV13	CASSQAGVRETQYF
many	TRBJ1-2	TRBV20-1	CSAEGRGGYTF
many	TRBJ2-7	TRBV21-1	CASSKGPPHEQYF
few	TRBJ1-3	TRBV26	CASKVSQSGNTIYF
few	TRBJ2-2	TRBV24-1	CATSDPGLAGELFF
many	TRBJ2-7	TRBV7-8	CASTGQGGLSYEQYF
many	TRBJ1-5	TRBV6-2/TRBV6-3	CASRETIGLTIYSNQPQHF
many	TRBJ2-7	TRBV2	CASIRGQGAGEQYF
many	TRBJ2-3	TRBV20-1	CSALTSGRSGGSTDTQYF
many	TRBJ2-7	TRBV11-2	CASSKSYEQYF
many	TRBJ2-2	TRBV28	CASWPRTAEAGELFF
many	TRBJ2-5	TRBV20-1	CSASPISGRALKETQYF
many	TRBJ1-5	TRBV13	CASSLGGVRDQPQHF
many	TRBJ2-3	TRBV5-1	CASSPAIGGRATDTQYF
many	TRBJ1-2	TRBV3-1	CASTLRGVGYTF
many	TRBJ2-5	TRBV28	CASSSSYSGTWQETQYF
many	TRBJ2-1	TRBV5-1	CASNLAGGSYNEQFF
few	TRBJ2-7	TRBV9	CASSVAGTGSYEQYF
many	TRBJ2-1	TRBV29-1	CSVANESPNEQFF
NA	TRBJ1-1	TRBV20-1	CSARTGNTEAFF
NA	TRBJ2-1	TRBV14	CASTRLEDLNEQFF
many	TRBJ2-2	TRBV2	CASRADQNTGELFF
many	TRBJ2-1	TRBV6-5	CASSYSFSSYNEQFF
NA	TRBJ2-3	TRBV4-3	CASSSRTGALTDTQYF
many	TRBJ2-1	TRBV10-1	CASSAQGSYNEQFF
many	TRBJ1-5	TRBV19	CASSIEGTQPQHF
many	TRBJ2-3	TRBV7-3	CASNFGGTDTQYF